What follows are 21 T cell receptor beta chains derived from one specimen sequenced in a study of human thymus T cells. Thymus specimens were resections from corrective heart surgery. Profiling relied on immunoSEQ multiplex PCR, and the TCRdb table lists in-frame clones only, not all of them. The sample includes some 72,000 clones, around 96% of them seen just once. What was sequenced was thymus tissue. These receptors came from a boy under two years old with a congenital heart defect but otherwise immunologically healthy.

The chain uses TRBV28 and TRBJ2-1, with D perhaps TRBD1 or TRBD2 (7 bases each). The CDR3 length is 17 residues. The germline V gene has CDR1 MDHEN and CDR2 SYDVKM. Trimming stripped 5 bases from V and 6 bases from J, with 23 bases between. CDR3 nucleotide sequence: TGTGCCAGCAGTCAGGGGGTGGGCGGGAGTCAATGCAATGAGCAGTTCTTC. Protein sequence: CASSQGVGGSQCNEQFF.

The V gene is TRBV21-1, the J gene TRBJ2-1. TRBV21-1 is a pseudogene segment. The CDR3 length is 12 residues. The CDR3 nucleotides are TGTGCCAGCAGCAGACGAAGTCATGAGCAGTTCTTC. This translates into CASSRRSHEQFF.

This chain connects TRBV10-3 to TRBJ1-3, with D perhaps matching TRBD1 (5 bases). The V end lost 2 bases, the J end lost 0 bases, and 20 bases lay between the germline ends. Germline lookup yields CDR1 ENHRY and CDR2 SYGVKD. This CDR3 region has 19 residues. In DNA form, the CDR3 reads TGTGCCATCAGTGAGACCAGATTTGTGGCAGGGCACTCTGGAAACACCATATATTTT. It codes for CAISETRFVAGHSGNTIYF.

The table lists this clone with a few counts. The chain has TRBV19 and TRBJ1-2; 8 bases line up with TRBD1. Trimming cost V 6 bases and J 10 bases; bases outside gene matches: 16. The CDR3 is made up of 15 amino acids. CDR1 LNHDA and CDR2 SQIVND come from the germline V gene (reference sequence). The CDR3 region is CASRTQSRDRWDYTF. DNA of the CDR3: TGTGCCAGTAGGACACAGTCCCGGGACAGGTGGGACTACACCTTC.

This rearrangement joins TRBV4-2 to TRBJ2-7; 7 positions match TRBD1. The germline CDR1 and CDR2 sequences are LGHNA and YNFKEQ. Trimming at V came to 1 base and at J to 1 base, leaving 7 bases not matched to a gene. The CDR3 is 16 residues long. CDR3 DNA: TGTGCCAGCAGCCAAGTCCAGGGGGACAGTTCCTACGAGCAGTACTTC. Encoded protein: CASSQVQGDSSYEQYF.

The chain uses TRBV12-5 and TRBJ1-2, with 9 bases that match TRBD1. Losses at the gene ends were 8 bases for V and 3 bases for J; bases not matched to a gene: 16. CDR3 length equals 17 residues. The V gene's germline CDR1 is LGHNT and CDR2 FRNRAP. CDR3 bases: TGTGCTAGTCAACCCGGGACAGGGCCCCCCACCGACTATGGCTACACCTTC. It translates to CASQPGTGPPTDYGYTF.

J is TRBJ1-5 and V is TRBV6-1; D ambiguous. V was clipped by 2 bases and J by 4 bases, with 24 bases between them. Germline CDR1 is MNHNS and CDR2 is SASEGT. The CDR3 has 19 residues. The CDR3 is CASSEFPGRRPPRNQPQHF. The CDR3 DNA reads as TGTGCCAGCAGTGAATTCCCCGGAAGGAGGCCACCGAGAAATCAGCCCCAGCATTTT.

The V gene is TRBV7-2, the J gene TRBJ1-3, with D uncertain. CDR3 length: 16 amino acids. V lost 3 bases, J lost 2 bases, and 14 bases lay in between. The germline CDR1 and CDR2 sequences are SGHTA and FQGNSA. In nucleotides, the CDR3 is TGTGCCAGCAGCTTCCGTCGGGCGGCCCCTGGAAACACCATATATTTT. Amino acids: CASSFRRAAPGNTIYF.

This chain links TRBV6-1 with TRBJ1-2; 11 nucleotides align to TRBD1. Germline values: CDR1 MNHNS, CDR2 SASEGT. The CDR3 length is 19 residues. Trimming removed 2 bases from V and 6 bases from J; junction bases left unmatched: 17. The CDR3 DNA sequence: TGTGCCAGCAGTGAATTACCCCAAAGGACAGGGGGCAGATTTGATGGCTACACCTTC. This translates into CASSELPQRTGGRFDGYTF.

The chain recombines TRBV18 with TRBJ1-3, with 12 nucleotides matching TRBD1. CDR3 length equals 18 residues. J was trimmed by 1 base and V by 6 bases; bases with no gene match: 10. Germline values: CDR1 KGHSH, CDR2 LQKENI. The CDR3 protein is CASSPRDRGLGSGNTIYF. The DNA of the CDR3 is TGTGCCAGCTCTCCCCGGGACAGGGGGCTTGGATCTGGAAACACCATATATTTT.

CDR3 DNA sequence: TGCGCCAGCAGCTTGACAGGGGATCAGGCAACTAATGAAAAACTGTTTTTT. Encoded protein: CASSLTGDQATNEKLFF. V and J are TRBV5-1 and TRBJ1-4; TRBD1 aligns across 7 bases. The CDR3 extends over 17 amino acids. Germline V gene lookup returns CDR1 SGHRS and CDR2 YFSETQ. After removal of 1 base from V and 0 bases from J, the junction contained 6 bases not matched to a gene.

The chain links TRBV16 to TRBJ2-7; 7 bases match TRBD1. CDR3 size: 13 residues. After removal of 3 bases from V and 5 bases from J, the junction contained 4 bases not matched to a gene. The germline gives CDR1 KGHSY, CDR2 FQNENV. The CDR3 loop reads CASSHTGTDEQYF. For the CDR3, the DNA is TGTGCCAGCAGCCACACCGGGACAGACGAGCAGTACTTC.

This chain connects TRBV19 to TRBJ2-7; no firm D call. This CDR3 is built from 14 residues. Trimming pared 3 bases from V and 3 bases from J, leaving 12 bases between. Looked up from germline, CDR1 is LNHDA and CDR2 is SQIVND (reference sequence). CDR3 sequence (DNA): TGTGCCAGTAGTATGTCCGGGCATCACTACGAGCAGTACTTC. It specifies CASSMSGHHYEQYF.

The chain uses TRBV19 and TRBJ2-7; 16 bases are shared with TRBD2. The junction had 29 bases not matched to a gene; V was cut back by 6 bases and J by 3 bases. The germline CDR1 and CDR2 sequences are LNHDA and SQIVND (reference sequence). This CDR3 contains 24 residues. CDR3 nucleotide sequence: TGTGCCAGTAGCCAGGGGACTAGCGGGAGGGCCTTAAACCAACCCAACCCGTATGACTACGAGCAGTACTTC. Amino acid sequence: CASSQGTSGRALNQPNPYDYEQYF.

V usage is TRBV4-3 and J usage is TRBJ2-5; 16 bases map to TRBD2. V gave up 0 bases and J gave up 2 bases; unmatched junction bases: 9. The CDR3 extends over 20 amino acids. Germline CDR1 LGHNA, CDR2 YSLEER. The chain's CDR3 is CASSQDRGLAGGPRQETQYF. CDR3 nucleotides: TGCGCCAGCAGCCAAGATCGGGGACTAGCGGGGGGGCCAAGGCAAGAGACCCAGTACTTC.

The chain joins TRBV5-8 to TRBJ1-5; 7 bases align to TRBD1. The V gene's germline CDR1 is SGHTS and CDR2 YDEGEE. Trimming cost V 3 bases and J 0 bases; bases outside gene matches: 3. This CDR3 has 15 residues. CDR3 in amino acids: CASSSQGVSNQPQHF. CDR3 sequence (DNA): TGTGCCAGCAGCTCTCAGGGGGTTAGCAATCAGCCCCAGCATTTT.

V and J are TRBV21-1 and TRBJ1-5; the D call of TRBD1 is as the table states it, not checked on the DNA. TRBV21-1 is classified as a pseudogene. The CDR3 consists of 15 residues. The DNA of the CDR3 is TGTGCCAGCACCATGGGCCTCGATTGGAATCAGCCCCAGCATTTT. This translates into CASTMGLDWNQPQHF.

The chain uses TRBV4-3 and TRBJ2-1; TRBD2 matches 11 bases. This CDR3 contains 17 residues. The germline CDR1 and CDR2 sequences are LGHNA and YSLEER. With V trimmed by 2 bases and J by 8 bases, 11 bases remained unmatched. The CDR3 reads CASSQPLAGGPVDEQFF. The CDR3 region has the DNA TGCGCCAGCAGCCAACCCTTAGCGGGGGGGCCGGTGGATGAGCAGTTCTTC.

The chain is built from TRBV4-2 and TRBJ2-1, with 9 bases lining up with TRBD2. The CDR3 extends over 14 amino acids. The trim removed 9 bases at V and 7 bases at J, leaving 10 bases unmatched. Germline lookup yields CDR1 LGHNA and CDR2 YNFKEQ. Here the CDR3 DNA reads TGTGCCAGTGCGGGGGGGGAGTTCGCGAATGAGCAGTTCTTC. As protein: CASAGGEFANEQFF.

The chain uses TRBV11-3 and TRBJ2-7, with TRBD1 matching over 8 bases. From germline, CDR1 is SGHNT and CDR2 YENEEA. V dropped 2 bases and J dropped 6; count of bases not matched to a gene: 3. The CDR3 is 13 residues long. The CDR3 reads CASSLQGAGEQYF. DNA of the CDR3: TGTGCCAGCAGCTTACAGGGGGCAGGCGAGCAGTACTTC.

A word on this clone: The junction does not match germline at one end; this may be a read error. In DNA, the CDR3 is TGTGCCAGCAGTGAGACTCAGTTC. Encoded protein: CASSETQF. This chain joins TRBV6-1 and TRBJ2-7; D unclear. CDR3 size: 8 residues. CDR1 MNHNS and CDR2 SASEGT come from the germline V gene.